These 30 T cell receptor beta chains were sequenced from one sample in a study of T cell changes during pregnancy in multiple sclerosis. TCRdb's copy holds only in-frame clones and misses some; the assay was immunoSEQ multiplex PCR. This sample has about 94,000 clones, with about 94% found just once. The source material was peripheral blood, sampled in the third trimester of pregnancy. All receptors come from a female donor with multiple sclerosis, enrolled in a pregnancy study.

The chain couples TRBV9 to TRBJ1-2; 10 positions agree with TRBD1. Germline V gene sequence: CDR1 SGDLS, CDR2 YYNGEE. There are 15 residues in the CDR3. The V and J ends lost 3 bases and 6 bases, in that order; junction bases with no gene match: 8. CDR3 sequence (DNA): TGTGCCAGCAGCGCGGGACAGGGGAGGTTACATGGCTACACCTTC. Protein product: CASSAGQGRLHGYTF.

This rearrangement joins TRBV2 to TRBJ2-3; 16 nucleotides match TRBD2. Germline V CDR1 and CDR2: SNHLY, FYNNEI. Trimming at V came to 5 bases and at J to 1 base, leaving 3 bases not matched to a gene. CDR3 length: 17 residues. For the CDR3, the DNA is TGTGCCAGCAGTTACGGGACTAGCGGGAGGGGCACAGATACGCAGTATTTT. The encoded protein is CASSYGTSGRGTDTQYF. The full variable domain, completed using reference TRBV2 and TRBJ2-3, is EPEVTQTPSHQVTQMGQEVILRCVPISNHLYFYWYRQILGQKVEFLVSFYNNEISEKSEIFDDQFSVERPDGSNFTLKIRSTKLEDSAMYFCASSYGTSGRGTDTQYFGPGTRLTVL.

This clone was seen only once. V gene TRBV11-2 combines with J gene TRBJ1-2; D is undetermined. The germline CDR1 and CDR2 sequences are SGHAT and FQNNGV. The CDR3 sequence is 13 residues long. The V end lost 3 bases, the J end lost 4 bases, and 9 bases lay between the germline ends. The chain's CDR3 is CASSFQRGYGYTF. DNA of the CDR3: TGTGCCAGCAGCTTTCAACGGGGCTATGGCTACACCTTC.

This clone was counted once. The junction departs from the called germline gene at one end, perhaps through a read error. The V gene is TRBV6-5, the J gene TRBJ1-1, with 7 bases fitting TRBD1. The CDR3 has 14 amino acids. CDR1 and CDR2 from the germline V gene are MNHEY and SVGAGI. The CDR3 protein is CASSRDRASPFLPF. The CDR3 DNA is TGTGCCAGCAGCCGAGACAGGGCTTCCCCTTTCCTCCCCTTT.

The chain uses TRBV19 and TRBJ2-5, with a possible D match to TRBD2 (5 bases). The V and J ends lost 5 bases and 1 base respectively, with 17 bases between them. The CDR3 is 16 amino acids. Germline V gene sequence: CDR1 LNHDA, CDR2 SQIVND (reference sequence). CDR3 sequence reads: CASSWVTSTPQETQYF. The CDR3 coding sequence is TGTGCCAGTAGTTGGGTTACTAGTACGCCCCAAGAGACCCAGTACTTC.

The chain joins TRBV6-1 to TRBJ1-1, with 7 bases matching TRBD1. Unmatched junction bases numbered 9, after V lost 7 bases and J lost 4 bases. The CDR3 contains 14 residues. CDR1 and CDR2 (germline): MNHNS, SASEGT. The CDR3 is CASTPRHRGTEAFF. The DNA for the CDR3 is TGTGCCAGCACCCCACGGCACAGGGGCACTGAAGCTTTCTTT.

This chain uses TRBV21-1 with TRBJ2-3; the table's D call of TRBD2 was not tested on the DNA. TRBV21-1 is described as a pseudogene. The CDR3 length is 19 residues. The CDR3 reads CASHWGQLTSRTLTDTQYF. The CDR3 bases are TGTGCCAGCCACTGGGGTCAGCTGACTAGCCGCACCCTCACAGATACGCAGTATTTT.

The CDR3 loop reads CASGRDSSYEQYF. As DNA, the CDR3 is TGTGCTAGTGGTCGGGACTCATCCTACGAGCAGTACTTC. The rearrangement joins TRBV12-5 to TRBJ2-7; TRBD2 is a possible D gene (6 bases). The CDR3 covers 13 residues. Germline lookup yields CDR1 LGHNT and CDR2 FRNRAP. The V gene lost 5 bases and the J gene lost 1 base, with 9 bases spanning the gap.

This clone was seen just once. The chain combines TRBV6-5 with TRBJ2-4, with D maybe TRBD1 (6 bases). The V end lost 5 bases, the J end lost 8 bases, and 13 bases lay between the germline ends. Germline V lookup: CDR1 MNHEY, CDR2 SVGAGI. This CDR3 region has 13 residues. Here the CDR3 reads CASSVRGRDIQYF. The CDR3 nucleotides are TGTGCCAGCAGTGTCAGGGGTCGTGACATTCAGTACTTC.

The genes are TRBV4-3 and TRBJ2-1; 8 nucleotides match TRBD2. The CDR3 length is 15 residues. CDR1 and CDR2 (germline): LGHNA, YSLEER. V was pared by 0 bases and J by 9 bases, with 7 bases of the junction left unmatched. This CDR3 is CASSQDGAGGGEQFF. The CDR3 DNA follows: TGCGCCAGCAGCCAAGATGGGGCGGGAGGAGGTGAGCAGTTCTTC.

The J gene is TRBJ2-1, the V gene TRBV6-1; D gene ambiguous. V was trimmed by 6 bases and J by 6 bases, leaving 9 bases between them. Germline lookup yields CDR1 MNHNS and CDR2 SASEGT. The CDR3 runs to 12 residues. CDR3 protein: CASRASGNEQFF. CDR3 bases: TGTGCCAGCAGAGCTTCGGGCAATGAGCAGTTCTTC.

The J gene is TRBJ2-7, the V gene TRBV21-1; TRBD1, the table's D call, lacks a check against the DNA. TRBV21-1 is classified as a pseudogene. CDR3 length: 16 amino acids. Written as DNA, the CDR3 is TGTGCCAGCAGCACTATTCCGGGACAGCTCTCCTACGAGCAGTACTTC. This gives the protein CASSTIPGQLSYEQYF.

In nucleotides, the CDR3 is TGCGCCAGCAGCTTGGACAGGGCCACTGAAGCTTTCTTT. Its protein is CASSLDRATEAFF. The chain recombines TRBV5-1 with TRBJ1-1; tentatively, D is TRBD1 (6 bases). Deletions cut 0 bases from V and 4 bases from J, with 7 bases between. This CDR3 has 13 amino acids. Germline V lookup: CDR1 SGHRS, CDR2 YFSETQ.

V is TRBV25-1 and J is TRBJ2-1; perhaps TRBD2 as D (5 bases). Looked up from germline, CDR1 is MGHDK and CDR2 is SYGVNS. The CDR3 is 13 residues long. Trimming took off 6 bases at V and 4 bases at J, with 10 bases between the two ends. Here the CDR3 DNA reads TGTGCCAGCAGCCAAACTAGTTACAATGAGCAGTTCTTC. It codes for CASSQTSYNEQFF.

The CDR3 here is CASSADGYTEAFF. DNA for the CDR3: TGCGCCAGCAGCGCCGACGGGTACACTGAAGCTTTCTTT. V usage is TRBV5-1 and J usage is TRBJ1-1, with D unresolved. Germline values: CDR1 SGHRS, CDR2 YFSETQ. This CDR3 spans 13 amino acids. The germline V and J ends were trimmed by 4 bases and 3 bases, with 10 bases remaining between them.

This CDR3 reads CASSSRQGLTF. The CDR3 bases are TGTGCCAGCAGCTCCAGACAGGGGCTAACCTTC. The chain joins TRBV9 to TRBJ1-2; TRBD1 aligns across 8 bases. Germline trimming cut 4 bases from V and 14 bases from J; bases unmatched to any gene: 7. The CDR3 is 11 amino acids. Germline V CDR1 and CDR2: SGDLS, YYNGEE.

The V and J genes are TRBV28 and TRBJ2-7, with TRBD1 identical over 7 bases. J lost 4 bases, V lost 6 bases, and 12 bases had no gene match. CDR1 MDHEN and CDR2 SYDVKM come from the germline V gene. The CDR3 totals 15 residues. CDR3 in DNA: TGTGCCAGCAGCATCCTCCGGGACAGCAAATACGAGCAGTACTTC. Its translation is CASSILRDSKYEQYF.

The V call is TRBV4-3, the J call TRBJ1-1, with unresolved D. CDR3 length: 15 residues. The germline CDR1 and CDR2 sequences are LGHNA and YSLEER. V lost 1 base and J lost 0, with 9 bases in between. The CDR3 is CASSQGHSLNTEAFF. CDR3 bases: TGCGCCAGCAGCCAAGGACATTCGCTGAACACTGAAGCTTTCTTT.

The rearrangement uses TRBV5-5 and TRBJ2-7; TRBD1 matches 11 bases. CDR3 size: 17 residues. J lost 4 bases, V lost 1 base, and 10 bases had no gene match. Germline V gene data show CDR1 as SGHKS and CDR2 as YYEKEE (reference sequence). The CDR3 region has the DNA TGTGCCAGCAGCTTGAATCTCCGGACAGGGGGCACATACGAGCAGTACTTC. As protein: CASSLNLRTGGTYEQYF.

The chain is built from TRBV4-1 and TRBJ2-7; 10 nucleotides agree with TRBD2. The CDR3 spans 16 residues. V lost 0 bases, J lost 2 bases, and 4 bases stayed unmatched. Germline V lookup: CDR1 MGHRA, CDR2 YSYEKL. The CDR3 nucleotides read TGCGCCAGCAGCCAAGACGGGACTAGCGCTACCTACGAGCAGTACTTC. As protein: CASSQDGTSATYEQYF.

The rearrangement joins TRBV2 to TRBJ1-2; 7 nucleotides match TRBD1. From germline, CDR1 is SNHLY and CDR2 FYNNEI. CDR3 length equals 14 residues. V trimming: 7 bases; J trimming: 4 bases; junction bases outside the gene matches: 9. CDR3 in amino acids: CASKTDRRGYGYTF. CDR3 sequence (DNA): TGTGCCAGCAAGACGGACAGGAGGGGCTATGGCTACACCTTC.

V usage is TRBV18 and J usage is TRBJ2-4; 10 bases agree with TRBD2. Germline V gives CDR1 KGHSH, CDR2 LQKENI. J lost 9 bases, V lost 8 bases, and 19 bases had no gene match. This CDR3 has 17 residues. The CDR3 reads CASTRQASTSGKVIQYF. CDR3 coding DNA: TGTGCCAGCACAAGACAGGCTAGTACTAGCGGGAAGGTCATTCAGTACTTC.

This chain joins TRBV19 and TRBJ1-4; 8 bases are shared with TRBD1. CDR1 is LNHDA, CDR2 SQIVND, per germline (reference sequence). V gave up 5 bases and J gave up 7 bases; unmatched junction bases: 3. The CDR3 totals 13 residues. Written as DNA, the CDR3 is TGTGCCAGTAGTCGACAGGGGTCTGAAAAACTGTTTTTT. It translates to CASSRQGSEKLFF.

V and J are TRBV9 and TRBJ2-3; 9 nucleotides line up with TRBD2. This CDR3 comprises 15 residues. The V gene end was trimmed by 0 bases and the J gene end by 2 bases; junction bases not matched to a gene: 1. CDR1 is SGDLS, CDR2 YYNGEE, per germline. In nucleotides, the CDR3 is TGTGCCAGCAGCGTAGGCGGGAGGGCCACAGATACGCAGTATTTT. Translated: CASSVGGRATDTQYF.

V is TRBV4-1 and J is TRBJ2-5; no clear D gene. The CDR3 runs to 13 residues. V gave up 5 bases and J gave up 4 bases, with 11 bases separating them. CDR1 and CDR2 from the germline V gene are MGHRA and YSYEKL. CDR3 DNA sequence: TGCGCCAGCAGCTCAATCCTAGGAGAGACCCAGTACTTC. Amino acid sequence: CASSSILGETQYF.

The gene calls are TRBV5-1 and TRBJ1-1; 7 nucleotides agree with TRBD1. The germline V gene has CDR1 SGHRS and CDR2 YFSETQ. The CDR3 extends over 12 amino acids. Trimming removed 4 bases from V and 4 bases from J; junction bases left unmatched: 1. The CDR3 DNA sequence: TGCGCCAGCAGCAGGGACAGCACTGAAGCTTTCTTT. Translating it yields CASSRDSTEAFF.

This clone was seen just once. This chain joins TRBV29-1 and TRBJ2-5; weak D call: TRBD2 (5 bases). V gave up 7 bases and J gave up 6 bases, with 12 bases separating them. Germline values: CDR1 SQVTM, CDR2 ANQGSEA. The CDR3 has 11 residues. CDR3 nucleotide sequence: TGCAGCGCTGGGAGTCCCCAGACCCAGTACTTC. The encoded protein is CSAGSPQTQYF.

The gene calls are TRBV6-5 and TRBJ2-1, with 7 bases fitting TRBD2. This CDR3 is built from 13 residues. Germline values: CDR1 MNHEY, CDR2 SVGAGI. With V trimmed by 2 bases and J by 9 bases, 4 bases remained unmatched. CDR3 nucleotide sequence: TGTGCCAGCAGTTACATCGGGGGGACTGAGCAGTTCTTC. This sequence encodes CASSYIGGTEQFF.

The V gene is TRBV28, the J gene TRBJ2-2; D uncertain. The CDR3 is 11 residues long. The germline V gene has CDR1 MDHEN and CDR2 SYDVKM. Trimming took 5 bases from V and 6 from J, leaving 4 bases between them. Written as DNA, the CDR3 is TGTGCCAGCAGTCCGGCCGGGGAGCTGTTTTTT. Protein: CASSPAGELFF.

This chain connects TRBV15 to TRBJ1-1; TRBD1 is a possible D gene (6 bases). V dropped 2 bases and J dropped 1 base, with 14 bases sitting between them. The CDR3 is 16 residues long. CDR1 LNHNV and CDR2 YYDKDF come from the germline V gene (reference sequence). In DNA, the CDR3 is TGTGCCACCAGCAGAAGGGGGATGGTTGGGAACACTGAAGCTTTCTTT. This sequence encodes CATSRRGMVGNTEAFF.